Listed below are T cell receptor beta chains from one sample, sequenced in a study of shared clonotypes between healthy human individuals. Assay used: immunoSEQ multiplex PCR; TCRdb lists only in-frame clones, some missing. The sample yields millions of clones, around nine tenths seen once. Material for sequencing was naive CD4+ T cells sorted from blood. Receptors were obtained from a young man in good health. CDR3s include the opening cysteine and the closing phenylalanine or tryptophan. Fields, in order: J gene, clone size, V gene, D gene, CDR3 DNA, CDR3 protein. A D gene is named only where the DNA matches it firmly. Clone size, where shown, is once, few, many, or a class for clones that have expanded.

TRBJ1-2,-,TRBV15,-,TGTGCCACCAGCGGAGCTTGGACCGTTAACTATGGCTACACCTTC,CATSGAWTVNYGYTF
TRBJ2-7,-,TRBV29-1,-,TGCAGCGTTGAAGAGGCGACCTCGCAGTACTTC,CSVEEATSQYF
TRBJ2-7,once,TRBV9,TRBD2,TGTGCCAGCAGGCCCACTAGCGGGAGGCCCCGGGACGAGCAGTACTTC,CASRPTSGRPRDEQYF
TRBJ2-5,-,TRBV11-2,-,TGTGCCAGCAGCTTAGTCCGGGAGACCCAGTACTTC,CASSLVRETQYF
TRBJ2-5,-,TRBV28,TRBD2,TGTGCCAGCAGTTTCAGACTAGCGGGGGTGGAGACCCAGTACTTC,CASSFRLAGVETQYF
TRBJ1-2,-,TRBV5-1,TRBD1,TGCGCCAGCAGCTTTACAGGGGGGGATAGCTACACCTTC,CASSFTGGDSYTF
TRBJ2-7,-,TRBV30,-,TGTGCCTGGAGTGGAGACTACGAGCAGTACTTC,CAWSGDYEQYF
TRBJ1-6,-,TRBV10-3,TRBD1,TGTGCCATCAGTGAGTTGACAGGGGGTAATTCACCCCTCCACTTT,CAISELTGGNSPLHF
TRBJ2-7,-,TRBV29-1,TRBD2,TGCAGCGTTGAGCGGGGGTGGCCTAACTACGAGCAGTACTTC,CSVERGWPNYEQYF
TRBJ2-1,-,TRBV7-2,-,TGTGCCAGCAGCTTAGGTGGGATTAACAATGAGCAGTTCTTC,CASSLGGINNEQFF
TRBJ2-7,once,TRBV10-3,-,TGTGCCATACGGGGGGCCCACGAGCAGTACTTC,CAIRGAHEQYF
TRBJ1-1,-,TRBV4-1,-,TGCGCCAGCAGCCAACGGCAGTGGGACGACACTGAAGCTTTCTTT,CASSQRQWDDTEAFF
TRBJ2-5,-,TRBV10-3,TRBD2,TGTGCCATCAGCGCCGTTAGCGGGGGAAAAGAGACCCAGTACTTC,CAISAVSGGKETQYF
TRBJ2-3,-,TRBV28,TRBD2,TGTGCCAGCAGTTTACCGGGACTAGCGGGTAGAATAGATACGCAGTATTTT,CASSLPGLAGRIDTQYF
TRBJ2-7,-,TRBV5-1,-,TGCGCCAGCAGCTTGGCCGGTGGGCGGAACTACGAGCAGTACTTC,CASSLAGGRNYEQYF
TRBJ2-7,-,TRBV7-8,-,TGTGCCAGCAGCTCCATCTCCTACGAGCAGTACTTC,CASSSISYEQYF
TRBJ1-1,-,TRBV19,-,TGTGCCAGTAGTGGCCAGCTGAACACTGAAGCTTTCTTT,CASSGQLNTEAFF
TRBJ1-2,-,TRBV28,TRBD1,TGTGCCAGCAGGGCTCAGGGGGCTCGATTTCATGGCTACACCTTC,CASRAQGARFHGYTF
TRBJ2-7,-,TRBV28,-,TGTGCCAGCAGTTTAATGATGGGGAACTCCTACGAGCAGTACTTC,CASSLMMGNSYEQYF
TRBJ1-4,-,TRBV29-1,TRBD1,TGCAGCGCGGGACAGGGAGGCGAAAAACTGTTTTTT,CSAGQGGEKLFF
TRBJ1-3,-,TRBV30,-,TGTGCCTGGGGACTAGCTGGAAACACCATATATTTT,CAWGLAGNTIYF
TRBJ1-3,-,TRBV19,TRBD1,TGTGCCAGTAGTGCCATACAGGGGGCTGGAAACACCATATATTTT,CASSAIQGAGNTIYF
TRBJ1-6,-,TRBV19,-,TGTGCCACTACGGACATCTATAATTCACCCCTCCACTTT,CATTDIYNSPLHF
TRBJ2-3,once,TRBV7-2,-,TGTGCCAGCAGCTTTGGGACGGCCCCAGATACGCAGTATTTT,CASSFGTAPDTQYF
TRBJ1-2,-,TRBV25-1,TRBD1,TGTGCCAGCAGCGAACAGGGGGGCGACTATGGCTACACCTTC,CASSEQGGDYGYTF
TRBJ2-2,-,TRBV30,-,TGTGCCTGGAGTCCTACAGGGACCGGGGAGCTGTTTTTT,CAWSPTGTGELFF
TRBJ1-1,-,TRBV5-1,-,TGCGCCAGCAGCTTGGCCGGGGATGGCGCTGAAGCTTTCTTT,CASSLAGDGAEAFF
TRBJ1-1,-,TRBV9,-,TGTGCCAGCAGCGCCTTTGACAGGACCACTGAAGCTTTCTTT,CASSAFDRTTEAFF
TRBJ2-7,-,TRBV11-3,TRBD1,TGTGCCAGCAGCTTAGGGGGGACAGCCGCCTACGAGCAGTACTTC,CASSLGGTAAYEQYF
TRBJ2-3,-,TRBV18,TRBD2,TGTGCCAGCTCACATACTAGCGGGATCCCTCCAGATACGCAGTATTTT,CASSHTSGIPPDTQYF
TRBJ1-5,-,TRBV28,-,TGTGCCAGCAGTTCTTCTACAGGGATGGGCAATCAGCCCCAGCATTTT,CASSSSTGMGNQPQHF